This TCR beta chain came from a study of technical replicates of blood from several donors. Assay: immunoSEQ multiplex PCR; the TCRdb copy retains only in-frame clones and omits some. Among fewer than 110,000 clones listed, nearly 96% were seen once. The CDR3 sequence is 17 residues long. Germline values: CDR1 SGHRS, CDR2 YFSETQ. V was clipped by 0 bases and J by 1 base; unmatched bases: 3. The TCR was taken from a human donor in good health. V gene TRBV5-1 combines with J gene TRBJ2-1; 11 bases map to TRBD2. Specimen: T cells isolated from PBMCs. The CDR3 loop is CASSLASGGSSYNEQFF. In DNA form, the CDR3 reads TGCGCCAGCAGCTTGGCTAGCGGGGGGTCTTCCTACAATGAGCAGTTCTTC.